This T cell receptor beta chain was documented in a study of cytomegalovirus exposure and HLA in healthy donors. The CDR3 is 14 amino acids. Trimming at V came to 10 bases and at J to 1 base, leaving 8 bases not matched to a gene. Germline CDR1 and CDR2: SNHLY and FYNNEI. Study-wide results and limits: Association of some 18,000 TCR beta sequences with HLA alleles was found at 0.05 false discovery rate in a later analysis. The classifier reportedly diagnosed cytomegalovirus status with high specificity and sensitivity.

For this clone: Antigen: not known.

While unrecorded immune exposures were likely, the donors were nominally healthy when sampled. The study ran its PCR with 60 Vbeta and 13 Jbeta primers. TCRdb's table, derived via immunoSEQ multiplex PCR, lists solely in-frame clones and lacks some. The table has tens of thousands of clones, 70% to 85% seen once. The V gene is TRBV2, the J gene TRBJ2-5; 8 nucleotides align to TRBD2. Sequencing was carried out using PBMCs. The source is a middle-aged man in good health and CMV-seropositive. The CDR3: CATRPGGGQETQYF. The CDR3 bases are TGTGCCACCAGACCGGGGGGGGGCCAAGAGACCCAGTACTTC.